Below, 4 T cell receptor beta chains from the same sample are listed, as sequenced in a study of T cell responses to AZD1222 COVID-19 vaccine. Here immunoSEQ multiplex PCR was the method, and the copy in TCRdb shows in-frame clones only, minus some. This sample has about 100,000 clones, with almost 85% found just once. Material: peripheral blood, obtained on day 0 of AZD1222 vaccination. These receptor sequences come from an adult in good health.

This clone came up many times. This chain uses TRBV6-6 with TRBJ1-6; 7 bases agree with TRBD1. This CDR3 contains 14 residues. Germline loops: CDR1 MNHNY, CDR2 SVGAGI (reference sequence). J lost 8 bases, V lost 5 bases, and 6 bases had no gene match. For the CDR3, the DNA is TGTGCCAGCAGTATGACAGGGAGCGATTCACCCCTCCACTTT. Translated, it gives CASSMTGSDSPLHF.

This clone was picked up one time. The J gene is TRBJ1-1, the V gene TRBV10-1, with TRBD1 as a possible D gene (6 bases). This CDR3 comprises 16 residues. Germline CDR1 reads WNHNN; CDR2 reads SYGVQD (reference sequence). V lost 6 bases to trimming and J lost 0 bases, with 17 bases between them. CDR3 amino acids: CASSRYQTGMNTEAFF. CDR3 DNA: TGCGCCAGCAGCCGATACCAGACAGGTATGAACACTGAAGCTTTCTTT.

The chain is built from TRBV5-8 and TRBJ2-3; D remains ambiguous. This CDR3 comprises 16 residues. V lost 4 bases to trimming and J lost 1 base, with 16 bases between them. CDR1 and CDR2 from the germline V gene are SGHTS and YDEGEE. This CDR3 is CASSPTAVLRTDTQYF. The CDR3 DNA follows: TGTGCCAGCAGCCCTACGGCGGTCCTACGCACAGATACGCAGTATTTT.

V and J are TRBV1 and TRBJ2-1; the D call of TRBD2 is as the table states it, not checked on the DNA. TRBV1 is recorded as a pseudogene. The CDR3 consists of 17 residues. The CDR3 DNA reads as TGCACCAGCAGCCAAGATGGCCCTAGAAGGACCTACAATGAGCAGTTCTTC. As protein: CTSSQDGPRRTYNEQFF.